This record covers a single T cell receptor beta chain. The record originates from a study of blood T cell repertoires in COVID-19. Study-wide context: Specimens from acute and convalescent COVID-19 originated in the United States, Italy and Spain. PBMCs, B-cell-depleted T cells, or T cells were the source of the cDNA or gDNA that made up the material.

In the study's own analysis: Estimates of nucleated cell counts were drawn from the amplification of reference gene primers. Profiled with immunoSEQ multiplex PCR; TCRdb holds only in-frame clones, not every one. V, J and clone size are those of that table, while D and trimming were read from the DNA. Of more than 95,000 clones in the sample, approximately 87% are singletons; the top ten hold 15%. Germline CDR1 is SQVTM and CDR2 is ANQGSEA. V was trimmed by 4 bases and J by 4 bases, leaving 8 bases between them. The CDR3 has 13 amino acids. The rearrangement uses TRBV29-1 and TRBJ2-6; the D gene is possibly TRBD1 (5 bases). The clonotype originates from a man in his forties or fifties with acute or convalescent COVID-19. The sample consisted of peripheral blood. The CDR3 loop is CSVAGIGANVLTF. The CDR3, as DNA: TGCAGCGTTGCAGGGATCGGGGCCAACGTCCTGACTTTC. The full variable domain, rest sourced from reference TRBV29-1 and TRBJ2-6, is SAVISQKPSRDICQRGTSLTIQCQVDSQVTMMFWYRQQPGQSLTLIATANQGSEATYESGFVIDKFPISRPNLTFSTLTVSNMSPEDSSIYLCSVAGIGANVLTFGAGSRLTVL.